Below, one T cell receptor beta chain is given with its context. The same CDR3 can be traced to other DNA sequences in this sample. The entry originates in a study of shared clonotypes between healthy human individuals. This CDR3 region has 10 residues. Germline values: CDR1 MDHEN, CDR2 SYDVKM. Trimming removed 3 bases at V and 6 bases at J, with 3 bases between. Naive CD8 cells lacked CD45RO, underwent positive selection for CCR7 and left out terminally differentiated effector memory CD45RA+ cells. The data were produced by immunoSEQ multiplex PCR, yet TCRdb's version contains in-frame clones alone and is incomplete. The table has roughly 2.1 million clones, more than 85% seen once.

The sequence came from a young man in good health. Some clones in this sample may be carry-over from other donors' samples. V gene TRBV28 combines with J gene TRBJ2-7; D gene uncertain. The sequenced sample consisted of naive CD8+ T cells from PBMCs. CDR3 sequence: CASSFSEQYF. Here the CDR3 DNA reads TGTGCCAGCAGTTTCAGCGAGCAGTACTTC. Supplemented by reference TRBV28 and TRBJ2-7, the full variable domain reads DVKVTQSSRYLVKRTGEKVFLECVQDMDHENMFWYRQDPGLGLRLIYFSYDVKMKEKGDIPEGYSVSREKKERFSLILESASTNQTSMYLCASSFSEQYFGPGTRLTVT.